One sample yielded the 9 T cell receptor beta chains listed below, sequenced in a study of blood T cell repertoires in COVID-19. The protocol was immunoSEQ multiplex PCR, while the TCRdb copy is restricted to in-frame clones and leaves out a portion. The data contain hundreds of thousands of clones, about 89% of them singletons. Sequencing was done on a sample of PBMCs or T cells enriched from blood (not recorded which). Receptor source: a woman aged 40 to 55 who had recovered from COVID-19.

The chain links TRBV29-1 to TRBJ2-3; a weak D match, TRBD1 (5 bases). The CDR3 contains 13 residues. Germline CDR1 SQVTM, CDR2 ANQGSEA. V lost 3 bases and J lost 0, with 7 bases in between. The CDR3 loop is CSVEGPSTDTQYF. DNA of the CDR3: TGCAGCGTTGAGGGGCCTAGCACAGATACGCAGTATTTT.

The chain links TRBV18 to TRBJ2-5; TRBD2 matches at 7 bases. Germline CDR1 is KGHSH and CDR2 is LQKENI. Unmatched junction bases numbered 7, after V lost 6 bases and J lost 3 bases. The CDR3 sequence is 14 residues long. The CDR3 loop reads CASSPLGGEETQYF. The CDR3 DNA is TGTGCCAGCTCCCCTCTGGGGGGGGAAGAGACCCAGTACTTC.

The gene calls are TRBV5-6 and TRBJ2-7, with a possible D match to TRBD2 (6 bases). The CDR3 totals 16 residues. Trimming shortened V by 0 bases and J by 4 bases, and 17 bases separated the two germline ends. Germline values: CDR1 SGHDT, CDR2 YYEEEE. CDR3 protein: CASSLAARRDGYEQYF. The CDR3 nucleotides are TGTGCCAGCAGCTTGGCCGCGAGGCGGGATGGGTACGAGCAGTACTTC.

The chain carries TRBV25-1 and TRBJ2-7; 8 bases match TRBD1. After removal of 3 bases from V and 4 bases from J, the junction contained 8 bases not matched to a gene. Looked up from germline, CDR1 is MGHDK and CDR2 is SYGVNS. The CDR3 covers 15 residues. The CDR3, as DNA: TGTGCCAGCAGTGACCCCCGGACAGGGTTTTACGAGCAGTACTTC. It encodes CASSDPRTGFYEQYF.

The chain carries TRBV7-6 and TRBJ2-7; perhaps TRBD2 as D (6 bases). CDR3 length equals 15 residues. The ends were cut back, 0 bases at V and 3 bases at J, with 12 bases in the middle. CDR1 is SGHVS, CDR2 FNYEAQ, per germline. The CDR3 loop is CASSLAEGPSYEQYF. CDR3 nucleotide sequence: TGTGCCAGCAGCTTAGCGGAGGGGCCCAGCTACGAGCAGTACTTC.

This clone is a singleton in its sample. The chain employs TRBV7-8 and TRBJ2-1; 8 bases map to TRBD2. Germline V gene lookup returns CDR1 SGHVS and CDR2 FQNEAQ. This CDR3 contains 15 residues. With V trimmed by 3 bases and J by 7 bases, 8 bases remained unmatched. In DNA form, the CDR3 reads TGTGCCAGCAGCTTTTTAGGGACTAGTTTTAATGAGCAGTTCTTC. Its translation is CASSFLGTSFNEQFF.

The J gene is TRBJ1-6, the V gene TRBV18; possibly TRBD1 for D (6 bases). The CDR3 runs to 15 residues. From germline, CDR1 is KGHSH and CDR2 LQKENI. V lost 1 base and J lost 7, with 11 bases in between. CDR3 loop: CASSPQGDPNSPLHF. CDR3 DNA sequence: TGTGCCAGCTCACCACAGGGGGACCCGAATTCACCCCTCCACTTT.

This chain joins TRBV6-1 and TRBJ2-7, with TRBD2 matching over 7 bases. V lost 3 bases, J lost 6 bases, and 11 bases stayed unmatched. The germline CDR1 and CDR2 sequences are MNHNS and SASEGT. This CDR3 contains 15 residues. CDR3 DNA: TGTGCCAGCAGTGAGAGCGGACTAGGGGCCGGCGAGCAGTACTTC. This sequence encodes CASSESGLGAGEQYF.

V usage is TRBV6-2 or TRBV6-3 and J usage is TRBJ1-4; D might be TRBD1 (5 bases). Trimming stripped 6 bases from V and 4 bases from J, with 15 bases between. The CDR3 contains 15 residues. Germline CDR1 and CDR2: MNHEY and SVGEGT. The CDR3 spells CASSPGRGVNEKLFF. CDR3 coding DNA: TGTGCCAGCAGCCCTGGGCGGGGGGTTAATGAAAAACTGTTTTTT.